This T cell receptor beta chain was obtained from a study of blood T cell repertoires in COVID-19. Study details: Some COVID-19 samples were acute and others convalescent; all came from the United States, Italy and Spain. Sources were T cells, B-cell-depleted T cells, or PBMCs; the material itself was cDNA or gDNA.

Under the authors' procedure: Amplification from reference gene primers served as the basis for estimated nucleated cell counts. The data were produced by immunoSEQ multiplex PCR, yet TCRdb's version contains in-frame clones alone and is incomplete. V and J calls and clone size are given by that table; D and trimming were obtained from the DNA. This sample has under 250,000 clones, with less than 90% found just once. V was pared by 3 bases and J by 3 bases, with 1 base of the junction left unmatched. Germline CDR1 is SGHRS and CDR2 is YFSETQ. This CDR3 contains 13 residues. This chain uses TRBV5-1 with TRBJ2-7, with TRBD1 matching over 9 bases. This sequence was found in a woman in her fifties or sixties who had recovered from COVID-19. The sample taken for sequencing was peripheral blood. In nucleotides, the CDR3 is TGCGCCAGCAGCTCGACAGGGGGCTACGAGCAGTACTTC. Its protein is CASSSTGGYEQYF.